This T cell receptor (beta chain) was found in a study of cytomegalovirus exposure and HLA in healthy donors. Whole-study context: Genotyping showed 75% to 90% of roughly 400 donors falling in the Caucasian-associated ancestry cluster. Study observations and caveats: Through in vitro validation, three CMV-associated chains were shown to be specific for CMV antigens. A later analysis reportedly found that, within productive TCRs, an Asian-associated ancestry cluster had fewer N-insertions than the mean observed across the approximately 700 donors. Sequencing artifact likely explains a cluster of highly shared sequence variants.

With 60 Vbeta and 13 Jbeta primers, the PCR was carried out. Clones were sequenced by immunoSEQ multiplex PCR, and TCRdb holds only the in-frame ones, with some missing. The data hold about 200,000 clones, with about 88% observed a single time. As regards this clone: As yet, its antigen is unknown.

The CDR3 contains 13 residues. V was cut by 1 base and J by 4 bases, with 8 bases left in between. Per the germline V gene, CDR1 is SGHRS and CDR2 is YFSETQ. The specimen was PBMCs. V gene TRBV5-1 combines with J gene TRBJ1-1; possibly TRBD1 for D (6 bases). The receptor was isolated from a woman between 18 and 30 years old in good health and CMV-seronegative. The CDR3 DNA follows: TGCGCCAGCAGCTTGATACAGGGCACTGAAGCTTTCTTT. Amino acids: CASSLIQGTEAFF.